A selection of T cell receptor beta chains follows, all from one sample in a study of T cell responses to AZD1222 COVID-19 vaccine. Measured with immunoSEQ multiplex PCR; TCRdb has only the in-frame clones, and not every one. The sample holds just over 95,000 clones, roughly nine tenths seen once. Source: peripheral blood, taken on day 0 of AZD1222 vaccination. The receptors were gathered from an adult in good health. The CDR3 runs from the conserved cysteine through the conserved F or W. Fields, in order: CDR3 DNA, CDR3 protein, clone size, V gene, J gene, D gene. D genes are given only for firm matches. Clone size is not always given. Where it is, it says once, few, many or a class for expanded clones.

TGCGCCAGCAGCTTAACAGGGTATAACAACTATGGCTACACCTTC	CASSLTGYNNYGYTF	-	TRBV5-1	TRBJ1-2	-
TGTGCCAGCAGCAAGGACAGGTTTGGTGAAAAACTGTTTTTT	CASSKDRFGEKLFF	-	TRBV7-9	TRBJ1-4	TRBD1
TGTGCCAGCAGCCCCCAGGGAGAAGGTGAAAAACTGTTTTTT	CASSPQGEGEKLFF	-	TRBV7-2	TRBJ1-4	-
TGTGCCAGCAGCGAAGGACAGAGAAACACCATATATTTT	CASSEGQRNTIYF	once	TRBV9	TRBJ1-3	-
TGTGCCAGCAGCTCGGGACAAGGGATAGATACGCAGTATTTT	CASSSGQGIDTQYF	-	TRBV7-7	TRBJ2-3	-
TGTGCCAGCAGCTTAAATAGCGGCGGCCAAGAGACCCAGTACTTC	CASSLNSGGQETQYF	-	TRBV7-2	TRBJ2-5	-
TGTGCCAGCAGCCTGGGACAGGGTAACTATGAGCAGTTCTTC	CASSLGQGNYEQFF	once	TRBV5-4	TRBJ2-1	TRBD1
TGTGCCAGCAGCTTGGGGACAGGGGGGACGCGGGAGCAGTACTTC	CASSLGTGGTREQYF	-	TRBV11-2	TRBJ2-7	TRBD1
TGCGCCAGCAGCCAAGGCCAGGGGGCGCAAGACACTGAAGCTTTCTTT	CASSQGQGAQDTEAFF	-	TRBV4-1	TRBJ1-1	TRBD1
TGTGCCAGCAGCCTCACGCGAAGGGGGCCTACTGAAGCTTTCTTT	CASSLTRRGPTEAFF	-	TRBV14	TRBJ1-1	TRBD1
TGTGCCAGCTCGAGACTCGGGCGAAGCTCCTACGAGCAGTACTTC	CASSRLGRSSYEQYF	-	TRBV6-5	TRBJ2-7	-
TGTGCCAGCAGCGTAAACGGAGGGCGGGGGTTCCCCAGGGAGACCCAGTACTTC	CASSVNGGRGFPRETQYF	-	TRBV9	TRBJ2-5	TRBD2
TGCGCCAGCAGCCATCAATTCAGACTAGCGAGACCCCAAGAGACCCAGTACTTC	CASSHQFRLARPQETQYF	few	TRBV4-1	TRBJ2-5	TRBD2
TGTGCCAGCAGTTTATACCCCAGGACGGTCATGAACACTGAAGCTTTCTTT	CASSLYPRTVMNTEAFF	once	TRBV27	TRBJ1-1	-
TGTGCCAGCAGCCGGGGAAACACCATATATTTT	CASSRGNTIYF	-	TRBV12-3/TRBV12-4	TRBJ1-3	-
TGTGCCAGCAGTTTTACTCGGTACAGGACGAACTACAATGAGCAGTTCTTC	CASSFTRYRTNYNEQFF	-	TRBV28	TRBJ2-1	-
TGTGCCAGCAGCTTGGCCACGGGCAGGACGGACACCATATATTTT	CASSLATGRTDTIYF	-	TRBV5-8	TRBJ1-3	-
TGTGCCACCGCGGGACAGGGCTATCAGCCCCAGCATTTT	CATAGQGYQPQHF	-	TRBV6-5	TRBJ1-5	TRBD1
TGTGCCAGTGCTTTTAGCAATCAGCCCCAGCATTTT	CASAFSNQPQHF	-	TRBV19	TRBJ1-5	-
TGTGCCACCAGCCCGAGGACTGGACAAGAGACCCAGTACTTC	CATSPRTGQETQYF	-	TRBV15	TRBJ2-5	-
TGTGCCAGCAGCAAGGACAGTCTTACTGAAGCTTTCTTT	CASSKDSLTEAFF	-	TRBV7-2	TRBJ1-1	-
TGTGCCAGCAGTTACTCGACTTCAGGGGAGACCCAGTACTTC	CASSYSTSGETQYF	-	TRBV6-5	TRBJ2-5	-
TGTGCCAGCAGCACCCGGGCGGCTGAAGCTTTCTTT	CASSTRAAEAFF	-	TRBV6-5	TRBJ1-1	-
TGTGCCAGCAGCTTAGCCGGGGAAGGTGGCACTGAAGCTTTCTTT	CASSLAGEGGTEAFF	-	TRBV7-8	TRBJ1-1	-
TGTGCCAGCAGCTCGGGACAGGGGGCCTTAGGCTACACCTTC	CASSSGQGALGYTF	-	TRBV6-5	TRBJ1-2	TRBD1
TGTGCCAGCAGCTTCGCAGGGTCTACAGATACGCAGTATTTT	CASSFAGSTDTQYF	-	TRBV7-2	TRBJ2-3	-
TGTGCCAGCAGCTTAACCCTCGCGAACACCGGGGAGCTGTTTTTT	CASSLTLANTGELFF	-	TRBV7-9	TRBJ2-2	-
TGTGCCAGCAGTCCCACGGGCGGGGGACCCCAGAGCTCCTACAATGAGCAGTTCTTC	CASSPTGGGPQSSYNEQFF	-	TRBV28	TRBJ2-1	TRBD2
TGTGCCAGCAGCTTAGGAAGGACAGGCTATGGCTACACCTTC	CASSLGRTGYGYTF	-	TRBV7-8	TRBJ1-2	TRBD1
TGTGCCAGCAGCTTTATAGGGGAGCAGTTCTTC	CASSFIGEQFF	-	TRBV7-2	TRBJ2-1	-
TGTGCCAGCAGTCCCTCCTCGGGGGACCAGCCCCAGCATTTT	CASSPSSGDQPQHF	-	TRBV28	TRBJ1-5	-
TGTGCCAGCAGCTCAAACAGGGGAGTCACAGATACGCAGTATTTT	CASSSNRGVTDTQYF	-	TRBV13	TRBJ2-3	TRBD1
TGTGCCAGCAGCCAAGATGGCTCGGCTGAAAAACTGTTTTTT	CASSQDGSAEKLFF	-	TRBV3-1/TRBV3-2	TRBJ1-4	-
TGTGCCAGCAGTACCCCGACGGGGGAGACCCAGTACTTC	CASSTPTGETQYF	-	TRBV7-9	TRBJ2-5	-
TGTGCCAGTAGCGGGGGGGCTAAACAGCCCCAGCATTTT	CASSGGAKQPQHF	-	TRBV19	TRBJ1-5	-
TGTGCCAGCAGCGGTAGGGGGCAAGATCAGCCCCAGCATTTT	CASSGRGQDQPQHF	-	TRBV7-6	TRBJ1-5	TRBD1
TGTGCCAGCAGCGTAGACGGGACACCCTACAATGAGCAGTTCTTC	CASSVDGTPYNEQFF	-	TRBV9	TRBJ2-1	-
TGTGCCAGCAGTGCAAACAGCCTCGAAGAGACCCAGTACTTC	CASSANSLEETQYF	-	TRBV28	TRBJ2-5	-
TGTGCCAGCAGCCAAGATCGGGGCAGGGACTGGCGCAATGAGCAGTTCTTC	CASSQDRGRDWRNEQFF	-	TRBV3-1/TRBV3-2	TRBJ2-1	-
TGTGCCATCAGGGACCGTGACTCAGTTAACACCATATATTTT	CAIRDRDSVNTIYF	-	TRBV10-3	TRBJ1-3	-
TGTGCCAGCAGCTTTTCGGGGGGGTCCAATGAGCAGTTCTTC	CASSFSGGSNEQFF	once	TRBV5-8	TRBJ2-1	TRBD2
TGTGCCAGCAGGAGGGAGGGCTATGGCTACACCTTC	CASRREGYGYTF	-	TRBV27	TRBJ1-2	-
TGTGCCAGCAGCCCAGAGACAGCTAACTATGGCTACACCTTC	CASSPETANYGYTF	-	TRBV7-9	TRBJ1-2	-
TGTGCCGTAATAAGGGGATCTGGAAACACCATATATTTT	CAVIRGSGNTIYF	-	TRBV30	TRBJ1-3	-
TGTGCCACCAGCAGAGAGGCCCGGGGAAGGGATGGCTACACCTTC	CATSREARGRDGYTF	-	TRBV15	TRBJ1-2	-
TGTGCCAGCAGCCCAGGGTCGGGCTACACCTTC	CASSPGSGYTF	-	TRBV5-6	TRBJ1-2	-
TGTGCCAGCAGTTCCCTGCGGGGGGCCATCCATGAGCAGTTCTTC	CASSSLRGAIHEQFF	few	TRBV28	TRBJ2-1	TRBD2
TGTGCCAGCAGCCCAGAGCGGGGGGGCCCCGATACGCAGTATTTT	CASSPERGGPDTQYF	-	TRBV4-2	TRBJ2-3	TRBD2
TGCGCCAGCAGCTTTGACCCCGGACAGGCCGAAAGGTACTTC	CASSFDPGQAERYF	-	TRBV5-1	TRBJ2-5	TRBD1
TGCGCCAGCAGCATCGGACAGGGAGCTAACTATGGCTACACCTTC	CASSIGQGANYGYTF	-	TRBV5-1	TRBJ1-2	TRBD1
TGCAGCGTTGGGAGGACTGAAGCTTTCTTT	CSVGRTEAFF	-	TRBV29-1	TRBJ1-1	-
TGTGCCAGCAGCGACCCACCTAAAAGCTCCTATAATTCACCCCTCCACTTT	CASSDPPKSSYNSPLHF	few	TRBV7-2	TRBJ1-6	-
TGCGCCAGCAGCTCAAGACCGGGACAGGGCGGGCAAAACATTCAGTACTTC	CASSSRPGQGGQNIQYF	-	TRBV5-1	TRBJ2-4	TRBD1